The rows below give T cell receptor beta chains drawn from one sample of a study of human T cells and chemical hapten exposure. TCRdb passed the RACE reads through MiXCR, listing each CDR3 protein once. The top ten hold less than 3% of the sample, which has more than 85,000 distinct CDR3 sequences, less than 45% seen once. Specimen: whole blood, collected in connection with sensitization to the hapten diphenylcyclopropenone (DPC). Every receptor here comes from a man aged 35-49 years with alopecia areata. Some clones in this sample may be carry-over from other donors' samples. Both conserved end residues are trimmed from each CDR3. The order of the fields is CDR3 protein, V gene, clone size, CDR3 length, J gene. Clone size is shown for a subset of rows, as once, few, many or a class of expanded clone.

CDR3 protein: SVGTGVDYGYT
V gene: TRBV29-1
clone size: few
CDR3 length: 11
J gene: TRBJ1-2

CDR3 protein: ASSLRAGTGQTGELF
V gene: TRBV7-2
clone size: few
CDR3 length: 15
J gene: TRBJ2-2

CDR3 protein: ASSSGQGTDTQY
V gene: TRBV6-2/TRBV6-3
clone size: -
CDR3 length: 12
J gene: TRBJ2-3

CDR3 protein: ASSFWTGGRETQY
V gene: TRBV7-2
clone size: -
CDR3 length: 13
J gene: TRBJ2-5

CDR3 protein: SAERYSYEQY
V gene: TRBV20-1
clone size: few
CDR3 length: 10
J gene: TRBJ2-7

CDR3 protein: ASSLSGRLAGDPYNEQF
V gene: TRBV11-3
clone size: -
CDR3 length: 17
J gene: TRBJ2-1

CDR3 protein: ASSFSLTGGQETQY
V gene: TRBV28
clone size: -
CDR3 length: 14
J gene: TRBJ2-5

CDR3 protein: ASSLDGTGNTEAF
V gene: TRBV28
clone size: few
CDR3 length: 13
J gene: TRBJ1-1

CDR3 protein: SVTATAGWQETQY
V gene: TRBV29-1
clone size: -
CDR3 length: 13
J gene: TRBJ2-5

CDR3 protein: ASRSAGLGNQPQH
V gene: TRBV6-1
clone size: -
CDR3 length: 13
J gene: TRBJ1-5

CDR3 protein: ASRPGQGLPSSGNTIY
V gene: TRBV2
clone size: few
CDR3 length: 16
J gene: TRBJ1-3

CDR3 protein: ASSFASNYGYT
V gene: TRBV11-1
clone size: few
CDR3 length: 11
J gene: TRBJ1-2

CDR3 protein: ASSPRSSGGYEKLF
V gene: TRBV27
clone size: -
CDR3 length: 14
J gene: TRBJ1-4

CDR3 protein: AISVTAGEAHEQY
V gene: TRBV10-3
clone size: few
CDR3 length: 13
J gene: TRBJ2-7

CDR3 protein: ASTDPGPGYEQY
V gene: TRBV6-2/TRBV6-3
clone size: -
CDR3 length: 12
J gene: TRBJ2-7

CDR3 protein: SALPIAISYNEQF
V gene: TRBV20-1
clone size: -
CDR3 length: 13
J gene: TRBJ2-1

CDR3 protein: SVIRLNEQF
V gene: TRBV29-1
clone size: -
CDR3 length: 9
J gene: TRBJ2-1

CDR3 protein: SVEGVATDTQY
V gene: TRBV29-1
clone size: few
CDR3 length: 11
J gene: TRBJ2-3

CDR3 protein: SVENEQF
V gene: TRBV29-1
clone size: few
CDR3 length: 7
J gene: TRBJ2-1

CDR3 protein: ASSSQGGVNYGYT
V gene: TRBV27
clone size: -
CDR3 length: 13
J gene: TRBJ1-2

CDR3 protein: ASSRRDSNQPQH
V gene: TRBV6-2/TRBV6-3
clone size: few
CDR3 length: 12
J gene: TRBJ1-5

CDR3 protein: SASRGPEQF
V gene: TRBV20-1
clone size: -
CDR3 length: 9
J gene: TRBJ2-1

CDR3 protein: ASSPGQGPIETQY
V gene: TRBV12-3/TRBV12-4
clone size: -
CDR3 length: 13
J gene: TRBJ2-5

CDR3 protein: SAPLAGGGDTQY
V gene: TRBV29-1
clone size: -
CDR3 length: 12
J gene: TRBJ2-3